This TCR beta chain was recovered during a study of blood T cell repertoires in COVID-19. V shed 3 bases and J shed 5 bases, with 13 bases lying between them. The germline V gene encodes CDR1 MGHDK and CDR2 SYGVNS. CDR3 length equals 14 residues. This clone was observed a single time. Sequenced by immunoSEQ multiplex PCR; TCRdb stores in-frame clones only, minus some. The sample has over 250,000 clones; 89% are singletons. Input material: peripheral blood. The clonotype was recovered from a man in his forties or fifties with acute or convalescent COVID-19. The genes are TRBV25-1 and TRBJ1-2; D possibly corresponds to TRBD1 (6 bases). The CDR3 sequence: CASSEDSRIYGYTF. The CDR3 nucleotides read TGTGCCAGCAGTGAGGACAGTCGTATATATGGCTACACCTTC.